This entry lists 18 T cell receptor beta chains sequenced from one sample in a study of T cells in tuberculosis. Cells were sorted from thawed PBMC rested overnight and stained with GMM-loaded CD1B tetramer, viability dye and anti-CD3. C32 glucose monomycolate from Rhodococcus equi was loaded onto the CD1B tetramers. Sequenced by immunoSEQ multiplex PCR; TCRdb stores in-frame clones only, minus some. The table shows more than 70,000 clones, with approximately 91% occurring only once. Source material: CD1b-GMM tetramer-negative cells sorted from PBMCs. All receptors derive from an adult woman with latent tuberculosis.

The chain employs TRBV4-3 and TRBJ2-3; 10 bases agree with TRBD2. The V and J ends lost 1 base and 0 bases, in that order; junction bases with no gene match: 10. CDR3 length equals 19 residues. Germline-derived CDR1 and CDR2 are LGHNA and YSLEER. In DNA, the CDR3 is TGCGCCAGCAGCCAAGGGAGAGCGGGGGGGCCTACTAGCACAGATACGCAGTATTTT. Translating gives CASSQGRAGGPTSTDTQYF.

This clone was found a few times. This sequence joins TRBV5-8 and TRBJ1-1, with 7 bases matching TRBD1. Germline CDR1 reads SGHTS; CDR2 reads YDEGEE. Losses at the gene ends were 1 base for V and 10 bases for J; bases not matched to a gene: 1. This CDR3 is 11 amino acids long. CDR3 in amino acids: CASSLYRGAFF. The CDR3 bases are TGTGCCAGCAGCTTGTACAGGGGAGCTTTCTTT.

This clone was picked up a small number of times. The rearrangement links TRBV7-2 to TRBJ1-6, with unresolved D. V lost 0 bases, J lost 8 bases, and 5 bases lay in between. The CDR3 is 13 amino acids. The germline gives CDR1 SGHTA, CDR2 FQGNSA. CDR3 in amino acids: CASSLALDSPLHF. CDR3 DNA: TGTGCCAGCAGCTTAGCCCTCGATTCACCCCTCCACTTT.

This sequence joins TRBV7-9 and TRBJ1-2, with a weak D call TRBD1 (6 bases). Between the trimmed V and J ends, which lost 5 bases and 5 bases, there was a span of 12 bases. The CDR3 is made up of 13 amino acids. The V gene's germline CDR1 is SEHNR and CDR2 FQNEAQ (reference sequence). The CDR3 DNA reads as TGTGCCAGCAGCCCTCAGGGGCGGTATGGCTACACCTTC. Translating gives CASSPQGRYGYTF.

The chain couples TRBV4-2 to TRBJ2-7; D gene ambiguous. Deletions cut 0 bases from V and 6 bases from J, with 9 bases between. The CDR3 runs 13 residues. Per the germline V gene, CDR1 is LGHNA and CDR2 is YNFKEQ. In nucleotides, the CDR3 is TGTGCCAGCAGCCAAGATCCCCGGGTCGAGCAGTACTTC. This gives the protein CASSQDPRVEQYF.

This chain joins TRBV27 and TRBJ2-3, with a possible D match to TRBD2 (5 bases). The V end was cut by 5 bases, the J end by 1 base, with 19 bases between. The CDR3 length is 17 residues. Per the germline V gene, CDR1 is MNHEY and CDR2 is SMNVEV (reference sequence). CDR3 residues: CASSRIGLADGTDTQYF. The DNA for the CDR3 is TGTGCCAGCAGTAGGATTGGGCTAGCAGACGGCACAGATACGCAGTATTTT.

CDR3 sequence (DNA): TGTGCCAGCAGCACACAGGGTGAAAAACTGTTTTTT. Its translation: CASSTQGEKLFF. The rearrangement joins TRBV7-2 to TRBJ1-4; D is perhaps TRBD1 (6 bases). The CDR3 has 12 amino acids. Germline-derived CDR1 and CDR2 are SGHTA and FQGNSA. Trimming pared 5 bases from V and 7 bases from J, leaving 8 bases between.

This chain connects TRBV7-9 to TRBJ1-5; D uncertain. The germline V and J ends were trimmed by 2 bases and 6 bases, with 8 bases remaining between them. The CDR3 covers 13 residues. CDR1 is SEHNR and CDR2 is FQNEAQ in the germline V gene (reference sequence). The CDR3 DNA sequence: TGTGCCAGCAGCTTAAACAGTCGTCAGCCCCAGCATTTT. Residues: CASSLNSRQPQHF.

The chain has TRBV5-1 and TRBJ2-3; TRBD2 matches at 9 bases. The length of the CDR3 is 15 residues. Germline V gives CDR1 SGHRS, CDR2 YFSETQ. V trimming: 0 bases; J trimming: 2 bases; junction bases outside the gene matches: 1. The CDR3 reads CASSLGLAATDTQYF. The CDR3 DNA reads TGCGCCAGCAGCTTGGGACTAGCGGCCACAGATACGCAGTATTTT.

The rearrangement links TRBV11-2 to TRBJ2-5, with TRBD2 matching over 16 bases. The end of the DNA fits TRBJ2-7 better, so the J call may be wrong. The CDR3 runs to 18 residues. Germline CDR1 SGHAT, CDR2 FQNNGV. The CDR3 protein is CASSLQGLAGGSSYEQYF. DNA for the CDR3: TGTGCCAGCAGCCTACAGGGACTAGCGGGGGGGAGCTCCTACGAGCAGTACTTC.

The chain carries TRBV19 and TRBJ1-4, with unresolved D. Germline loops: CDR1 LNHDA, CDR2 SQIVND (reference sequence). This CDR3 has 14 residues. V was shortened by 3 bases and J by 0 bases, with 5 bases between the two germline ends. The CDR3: CASSIPATNEKLFF. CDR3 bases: TGTGCCAGTAGTATTCCTGCAACTAATGAAAAACTGTTTTTT.

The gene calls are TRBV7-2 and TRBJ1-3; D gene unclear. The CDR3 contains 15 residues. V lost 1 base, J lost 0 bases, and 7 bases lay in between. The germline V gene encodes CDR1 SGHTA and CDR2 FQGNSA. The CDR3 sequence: CASSLGAPSGNTIYF. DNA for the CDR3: TGTGCCAGCAGCTTAGGCGCACCCTCTGGAAACACCATATATTTT.

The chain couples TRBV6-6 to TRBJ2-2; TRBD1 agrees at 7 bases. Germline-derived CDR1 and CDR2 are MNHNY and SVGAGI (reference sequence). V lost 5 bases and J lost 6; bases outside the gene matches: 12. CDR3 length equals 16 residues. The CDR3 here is CASSPQTGWSAGELFF. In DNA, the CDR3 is TGTGCCAGCAGTCCACAGACAGGGTGGAGTGCCGGGGAGCTGTTTTTT.

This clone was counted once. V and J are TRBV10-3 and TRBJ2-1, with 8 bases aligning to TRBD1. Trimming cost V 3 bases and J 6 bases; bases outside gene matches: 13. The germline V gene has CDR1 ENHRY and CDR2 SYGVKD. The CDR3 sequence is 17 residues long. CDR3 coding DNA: TGTGCCATCAGTGAATATCTCGGGACAGGAAAAGGCAATGAGCAGTTCTTC. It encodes CAISEYLGTGKGNEQFF.

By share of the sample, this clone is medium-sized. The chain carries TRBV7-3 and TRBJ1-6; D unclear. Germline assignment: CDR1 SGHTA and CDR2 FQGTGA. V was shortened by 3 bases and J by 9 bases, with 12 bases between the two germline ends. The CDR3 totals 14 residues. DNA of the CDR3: TGTGCCAGCAGCTTCGGAGGGAATGGTTCACCCCTCCACTTT. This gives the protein CASSFGGNGSPLHF. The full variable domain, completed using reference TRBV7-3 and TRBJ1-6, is GAGVSQTPSNKVTEKGKYVELRCDPISGHTALYWYRQSLGQGPEFLIYFQGTGAADDSGLPNDRFFAVRPEGSVSTLKIQRTERGDSAVYLCASSFGGNGSPLHFGNGTRLTVT.

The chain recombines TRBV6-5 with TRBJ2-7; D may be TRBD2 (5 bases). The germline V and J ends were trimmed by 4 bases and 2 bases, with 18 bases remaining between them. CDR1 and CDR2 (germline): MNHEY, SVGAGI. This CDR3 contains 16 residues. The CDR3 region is CASSLTSTGSAYEQYF. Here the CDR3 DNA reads TGTGCCAGCAGTTTAACATCGACGGGGAGCGCCTACGAGCAGTACTTC.

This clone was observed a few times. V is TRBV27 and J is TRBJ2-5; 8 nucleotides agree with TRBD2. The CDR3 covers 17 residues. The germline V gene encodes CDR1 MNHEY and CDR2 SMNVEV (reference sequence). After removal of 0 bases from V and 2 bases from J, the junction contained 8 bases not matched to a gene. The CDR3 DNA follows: TGTGCCAGCAGTTTATCGGGGTTCCGGGGGGGACAAGAGACCCAGTACTTC. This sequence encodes CASSLSGFRGGQETQYF.

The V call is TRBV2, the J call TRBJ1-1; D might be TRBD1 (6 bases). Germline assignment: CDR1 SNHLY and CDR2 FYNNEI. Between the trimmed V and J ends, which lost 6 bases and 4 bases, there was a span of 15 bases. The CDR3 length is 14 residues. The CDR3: CASRGAGRGTEAFF. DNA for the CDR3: TGTGCCAGCAGGGGGGCAGGCAGGGGCACTGAAGCTTTCTTT.